This T cell receptor (beta chain) is from a study of T cells in Graves' hyperthyroidism and ophthalmopathy. Study findings and constraints: The model identified upcoming ophthalmopathy a median 6.5 months ahead of onset.

This clonotype was counted ten times or more. Its target is unknown. Germline values: CDR1 SNHLY, CDR2 FYNNEI. The CDR3 runs to 15 residues. The V end was cut by 1 base, the J end by 0 bases, with 6 bases between. RNA transcripts served as the template for amplifying TCR beta CDR3 regions. HTBI primers were the set used in a first-round RT-PCR of the TCR CDR3. TCRdb redid the calling of the multiplex PCR reads with MiXCR, one entry per CDR3 protein. Among a few hundred thousand distinct CDR3 sequences listed, around 13% were seen once. The rearrangement links TRBV2 to TRBJ2-2; no reliable D call. This clonotype was sampled from a woman aged 25 to 39 with Graves' ophthalmopathy. The sequenced sample consisted of blood. CDR3 DNA: TGTGCCAGCAGTGAAGGACGGACGAACACCGGGGAGCTGTTTTTT. This translates into CASSEGRTNTGELFF.